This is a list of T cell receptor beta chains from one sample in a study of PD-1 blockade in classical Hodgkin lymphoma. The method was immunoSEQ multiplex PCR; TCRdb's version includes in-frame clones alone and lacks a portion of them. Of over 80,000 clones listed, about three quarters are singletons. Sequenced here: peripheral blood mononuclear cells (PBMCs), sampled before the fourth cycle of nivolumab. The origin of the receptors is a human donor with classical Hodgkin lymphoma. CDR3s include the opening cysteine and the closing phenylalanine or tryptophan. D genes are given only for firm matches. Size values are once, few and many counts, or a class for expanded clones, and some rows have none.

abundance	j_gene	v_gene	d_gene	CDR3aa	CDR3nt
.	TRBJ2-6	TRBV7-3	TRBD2	CASSYLAGVGANVLTF	TGTGCCAGCAGCTACCTAGCGGGGGTTGGGGCCAACGTCCTGACTTTC
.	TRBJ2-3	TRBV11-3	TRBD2	CASSLGYGGSTDTQYF	TGTGCCAGCAGCTTAGGGTACGGGGGGAGCACAGATACGCAGTATTTT
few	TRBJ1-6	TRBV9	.	CASSVGVRDNSPLHF	TGTGCCAGCAGCGTAGGGGTCAGGGATAATTCACCCCTCCACTTT
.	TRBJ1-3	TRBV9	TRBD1	CASSVHSGTVSGNTIYF	TGTGCCAGCAGCGTACATTCCGGGACAGTCTCTGGAAACACCATATATTTT
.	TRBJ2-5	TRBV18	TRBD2	CASSPRTSGTRETQYF	TGTGCCAGCTCACCTCGGACTAGCGGGACTCGAGAGACCCAGTACTTC
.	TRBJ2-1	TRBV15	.	CATSRDLSGYSSYNEQFF	TGTGCCACCAGCAGAGATCTAAGCGGCTATAGCTCCTACAATGAGCAGTTCTTC
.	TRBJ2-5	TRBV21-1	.	CASSKPGTGETQYF	TGTGCCAGCAGCAAACCTGGGACAGGAGAGACCCAGTACTTC
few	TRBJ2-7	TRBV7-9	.	CASSQQSYEQYF	TGTGCCAGCAGCCAACAGTCCTACGAGCAGTACTTC
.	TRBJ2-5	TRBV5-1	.	CASSLAATRQETQYF	TGCGCCAGCAGCTTGGCCGCGACCCGGCAAGAGACCCAGTACTTC
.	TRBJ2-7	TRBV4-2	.	CASSQDKYREYPYEQYF	TGTGCCAGCAGCCAAGATAAGTACCGGGAGTATCCCTACGAGCAGTACTTC
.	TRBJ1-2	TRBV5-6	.	CASSYAVGGSTSNYGYTF	TGTGCCAGCAGTTACGCGGTAGGGGGTTCAACCTCTAACTATGGCTACACCTTC
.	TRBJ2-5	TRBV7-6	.	CASSPHGHQETQYF	TGTGCCAGCAGCCCCCATGGTCACCAAGAGACCCAGTACTTC
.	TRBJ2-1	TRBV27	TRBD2	CASSLRLAGNNEQFF	TGTGCCAGCAGTTTAAGGCTAGCGGGGAACAATGAGCAGTTCTTC
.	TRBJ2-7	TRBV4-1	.	CASSQVLGFDEQYF	TGCGCCAGCAGCCAAGTTCTGGGGTTCGACGAGCAGTACTTC
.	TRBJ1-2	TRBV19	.	CASSIVATVYGYTF	TGTGCCAGTAGTATAGTGGCCACCGTCTATGGCTACACCTTC
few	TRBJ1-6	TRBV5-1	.	CASSETTPGDSPLHF	TGCGCCAGCAGCGAGACAACCCCAGGGGATTCACCCCTCCACTTT
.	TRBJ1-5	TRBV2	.	CASSEFGGVQPQHF	TGTGCCAGCAGTGAGTTCGGGGGCGTTCAGCCCCAGCATTTT
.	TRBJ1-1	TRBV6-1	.	CASKGRTRTEAFF	TGTGCCAGCAAGGGCAGGACTCGGACTGAAGCTTTCTTT
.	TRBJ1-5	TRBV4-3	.	CASSKHFSNQPQHF	TGCGCCAGTTCGAAGCATTTTAGCAATCAGCCCCAGCATTTT